The T cell receptor beta chain described here comes from a study of T-cell reconstitution after alpha-beta-depleted transplantation in children. Unique molecular identifiers were incorporated into the prepared TCRbeta library. Using its own MiXCR run on the PCR reads, TCRdb lists one record per CDR3 protein. The data show 400,000 to 500,000 distinct CDR3 sequences, roughly 11% seen once. Only a few counts were recorded for this clonotype. This receptor was taken from a human donor who donated a stem cell graft to a child with acute myeloid leukemia. The specimen comprised PBMCs from the stem cell graft donor, sampled from the stem cell graft.

This CDR3 reads CSAGPSPLKNIQYF. For the CDR3, the DNA is TGCAGTGCTGGACCCTCGCCCCTCAAAAACATTCAGTACTTC. The chain joins TRBV20-1 to TRBJ2-4, with unresolved D. The CDR3 is made up of 14 amino acids. The germline V gene has CDR1 DFQATT and CDR2 SNEGSKA (reference sequence). Trimming stripped 5 bases from V and 3 bases from J, with 14 bases between.